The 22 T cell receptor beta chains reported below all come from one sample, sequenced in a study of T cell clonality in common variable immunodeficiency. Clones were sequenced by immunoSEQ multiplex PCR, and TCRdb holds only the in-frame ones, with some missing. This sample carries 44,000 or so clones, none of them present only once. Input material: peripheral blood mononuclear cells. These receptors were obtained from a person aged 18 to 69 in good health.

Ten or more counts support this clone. The part of the CDR3 DNA that was read is TGTGCCATCGGGACAAACTCTGGAAACACC. It specifies CAIGTNSGNT. The entire CDR3 sequence reads CAIGTNSGNTIYF. The genes are TRBV10-3 and TRBJ1-3; weak D call: TRBD1 (6 bases). The CDR3 is cut off 3 residues early in the read; its end comes from the germline J gene. The V gene lost 8 bases and the J gene lost 0 bases, with 8 bases spanning the gap. This CDR3 region has 13 residues. Per germline, CDR1 ENHRY and CDR2 SYGVKD.

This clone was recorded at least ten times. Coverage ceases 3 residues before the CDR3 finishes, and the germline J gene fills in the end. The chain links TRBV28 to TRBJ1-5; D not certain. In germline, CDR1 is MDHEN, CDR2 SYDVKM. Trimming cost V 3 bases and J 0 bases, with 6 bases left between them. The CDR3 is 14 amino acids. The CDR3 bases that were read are TGTGCCAGCAGTTTTCAAATTAGCAATCAGCCC. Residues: CASSFQISNQP. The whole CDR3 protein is CASSFQISNQPQHF.

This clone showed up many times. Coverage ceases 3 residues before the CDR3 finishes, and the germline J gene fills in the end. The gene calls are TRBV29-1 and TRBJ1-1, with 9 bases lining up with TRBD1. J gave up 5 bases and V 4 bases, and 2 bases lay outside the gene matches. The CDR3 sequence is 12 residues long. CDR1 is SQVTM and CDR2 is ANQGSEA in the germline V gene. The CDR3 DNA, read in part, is TGCAGCGTTGGGACAGGGGCTACTGAA. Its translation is CSVGTGATE. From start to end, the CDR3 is CSVGTGATEAFF.

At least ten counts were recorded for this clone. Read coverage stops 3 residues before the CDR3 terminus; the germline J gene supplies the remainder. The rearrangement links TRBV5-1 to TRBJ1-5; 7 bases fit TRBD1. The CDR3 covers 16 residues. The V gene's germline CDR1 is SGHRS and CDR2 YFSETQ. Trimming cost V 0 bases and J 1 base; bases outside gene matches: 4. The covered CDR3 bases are TGCGCCAGCAGCTTGGAAGGGGGCGCGAGCAATCAGCCC. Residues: CASSLEGGASNQP. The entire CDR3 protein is CASSLEGGASNQPQHF.

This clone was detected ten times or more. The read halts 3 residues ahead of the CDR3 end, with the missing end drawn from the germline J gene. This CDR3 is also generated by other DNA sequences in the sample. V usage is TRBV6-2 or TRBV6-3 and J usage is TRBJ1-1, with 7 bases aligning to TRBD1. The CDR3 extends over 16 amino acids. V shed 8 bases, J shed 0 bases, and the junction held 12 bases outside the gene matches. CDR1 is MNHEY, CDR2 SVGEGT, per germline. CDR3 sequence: CASETGRFPMNTEAFF. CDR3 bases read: TGTGCCAGCGAGACAGGGCGCTTTCCCATGAACACTGAA.

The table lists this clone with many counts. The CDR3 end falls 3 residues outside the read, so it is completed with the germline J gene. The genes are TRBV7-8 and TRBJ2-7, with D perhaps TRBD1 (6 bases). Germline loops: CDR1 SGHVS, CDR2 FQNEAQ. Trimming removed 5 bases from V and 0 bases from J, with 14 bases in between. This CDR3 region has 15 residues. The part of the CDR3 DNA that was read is TGTGCCAGCAGCCCAGGACAGCGAGGCTCCTACGAG. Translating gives CASSPGQRGSYE. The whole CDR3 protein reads CASSPGQRGSYEQYF. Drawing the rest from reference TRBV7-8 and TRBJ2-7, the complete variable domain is GAGVSQSPRYKVAKRGQDVALRCDPISGHVSLFWYQQALGQGPEFLTYFQNEAQLDKSGLPSDRFFAERPEGSVSTLKIQRTQQEDSAVYLCASSPGQRGSYEQYFGPGTRLTVT.

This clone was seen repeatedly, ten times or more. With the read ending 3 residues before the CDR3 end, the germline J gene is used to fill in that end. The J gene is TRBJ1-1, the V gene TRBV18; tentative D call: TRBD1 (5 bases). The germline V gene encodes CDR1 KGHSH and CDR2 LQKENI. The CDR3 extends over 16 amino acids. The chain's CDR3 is CASSPKLESSGGLAFF. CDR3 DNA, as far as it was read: TGTGCCAGCTCACCAAAGTTGGAGTCGAGCGGGGGTTTA.

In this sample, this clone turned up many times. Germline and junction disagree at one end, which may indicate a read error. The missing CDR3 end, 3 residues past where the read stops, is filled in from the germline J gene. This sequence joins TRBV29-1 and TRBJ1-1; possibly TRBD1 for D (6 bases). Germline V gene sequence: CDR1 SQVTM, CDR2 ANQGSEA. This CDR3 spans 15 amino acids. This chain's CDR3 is CSAEPLSGGHTEAFF. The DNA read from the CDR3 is TGCAGCGCTGAACCCCTAAGCGGGGGGCATACTGAA.

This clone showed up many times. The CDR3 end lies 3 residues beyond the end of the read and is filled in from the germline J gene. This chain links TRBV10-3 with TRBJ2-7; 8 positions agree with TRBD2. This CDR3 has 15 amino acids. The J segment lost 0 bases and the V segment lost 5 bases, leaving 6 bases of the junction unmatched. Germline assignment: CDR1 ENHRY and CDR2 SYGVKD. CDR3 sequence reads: CAISSAGARSYEQYF. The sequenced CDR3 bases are TGTGCCATCAGTTCAGCGGGAGCTCGCTCCTACGAG.

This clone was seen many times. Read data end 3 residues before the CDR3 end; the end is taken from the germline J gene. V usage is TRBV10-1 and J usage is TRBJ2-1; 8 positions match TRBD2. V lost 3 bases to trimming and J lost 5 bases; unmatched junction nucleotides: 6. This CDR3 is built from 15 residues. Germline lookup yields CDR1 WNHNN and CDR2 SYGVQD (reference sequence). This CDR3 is CASSDGPAGDNEQFF. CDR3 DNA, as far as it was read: TGCGCCAGCAGTGATGGTCCAGCGGGGGACAATGAG.

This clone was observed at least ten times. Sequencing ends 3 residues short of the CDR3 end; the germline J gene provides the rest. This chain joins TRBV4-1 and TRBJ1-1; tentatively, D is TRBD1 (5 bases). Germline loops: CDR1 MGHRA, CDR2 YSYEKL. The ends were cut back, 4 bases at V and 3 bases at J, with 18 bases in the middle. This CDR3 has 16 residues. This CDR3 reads CASSPSGGIMDTEAFF. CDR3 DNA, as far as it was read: TGCGCCAGCAGCCCCTCGGGGGGAATAATGGACACTGAA.

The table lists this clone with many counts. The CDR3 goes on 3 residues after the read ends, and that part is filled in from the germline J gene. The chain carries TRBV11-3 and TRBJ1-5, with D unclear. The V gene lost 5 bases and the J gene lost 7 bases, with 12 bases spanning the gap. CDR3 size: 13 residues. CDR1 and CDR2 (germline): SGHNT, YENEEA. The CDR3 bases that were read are TGTGCCAGCAGCCTAGGCGTCGGGCAGCCC. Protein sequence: CASSLGVGQP. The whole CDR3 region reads CASSLGVGQPQHF.

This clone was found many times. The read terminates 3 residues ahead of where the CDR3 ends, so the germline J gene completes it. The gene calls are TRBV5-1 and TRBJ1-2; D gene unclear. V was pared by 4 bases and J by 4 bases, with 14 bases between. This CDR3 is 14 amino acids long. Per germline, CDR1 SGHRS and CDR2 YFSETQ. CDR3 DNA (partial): TGCGCCAGCAGCGGCGGATGGTCCGCCTATGGC. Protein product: CASSGGWSAYG. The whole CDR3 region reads CASSGGWSAYGYTF.

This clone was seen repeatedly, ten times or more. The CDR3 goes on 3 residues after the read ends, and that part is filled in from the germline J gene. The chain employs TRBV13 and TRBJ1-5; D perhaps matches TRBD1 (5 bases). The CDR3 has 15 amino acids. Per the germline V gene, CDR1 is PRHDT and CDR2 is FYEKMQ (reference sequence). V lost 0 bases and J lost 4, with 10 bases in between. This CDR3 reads CASSLGQGTNQPQHF. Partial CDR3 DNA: TGTGCCAGCAGCTTAGGCCAGGGCACAAATCAGCCC.

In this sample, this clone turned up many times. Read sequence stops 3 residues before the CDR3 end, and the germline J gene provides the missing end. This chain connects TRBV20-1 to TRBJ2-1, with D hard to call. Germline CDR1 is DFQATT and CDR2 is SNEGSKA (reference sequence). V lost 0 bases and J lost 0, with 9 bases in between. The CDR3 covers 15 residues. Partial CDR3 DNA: TGCAGTGCTAGAGATCCCCGACTCTCCTACAATGAG. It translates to CSARDPRLSYNE. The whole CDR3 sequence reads CSARDPRLSYNEQFF.

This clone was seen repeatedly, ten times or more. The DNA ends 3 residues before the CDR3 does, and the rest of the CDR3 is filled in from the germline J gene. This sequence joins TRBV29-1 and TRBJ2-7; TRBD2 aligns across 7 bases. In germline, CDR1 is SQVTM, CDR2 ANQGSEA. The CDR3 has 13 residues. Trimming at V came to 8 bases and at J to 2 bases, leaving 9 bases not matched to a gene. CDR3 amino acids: CSIRKSGAYEQYF. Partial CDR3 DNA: TGCAGCATACGCAAAAGCGGGGCCTACGAG.

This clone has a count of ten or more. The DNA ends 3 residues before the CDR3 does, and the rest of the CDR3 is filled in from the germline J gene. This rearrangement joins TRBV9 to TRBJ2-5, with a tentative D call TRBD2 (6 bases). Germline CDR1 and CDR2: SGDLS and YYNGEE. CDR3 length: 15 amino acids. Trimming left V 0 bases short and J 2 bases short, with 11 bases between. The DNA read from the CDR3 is TGTGCCAGCAGCGTAGCAATAGGGACTCAAGAGACC. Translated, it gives CASSVAIGTQET. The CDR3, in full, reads CASSVAIGTQETQYF.

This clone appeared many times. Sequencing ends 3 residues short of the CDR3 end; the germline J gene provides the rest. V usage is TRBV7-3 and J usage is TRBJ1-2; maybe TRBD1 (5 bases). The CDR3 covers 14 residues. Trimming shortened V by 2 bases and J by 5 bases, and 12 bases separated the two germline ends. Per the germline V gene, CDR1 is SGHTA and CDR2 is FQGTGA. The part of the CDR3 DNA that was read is TGTGCCAGCAGCTTAGGATCGGGGGATTATGGC. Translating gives CASSLGSGDYG. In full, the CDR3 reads CASSLGSGDYGYTF. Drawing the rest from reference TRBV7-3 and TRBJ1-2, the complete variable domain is GAGVSQTPSNKVTEKGKYVELRCDPISGHTALYWYRQSLGQGPEFLIYFQGTGAADDSGLPNDRFFAVRPEGSVSTLKIQRTERGDSAVYLCASSLGSGDYGYTFGSGTRLTVV.

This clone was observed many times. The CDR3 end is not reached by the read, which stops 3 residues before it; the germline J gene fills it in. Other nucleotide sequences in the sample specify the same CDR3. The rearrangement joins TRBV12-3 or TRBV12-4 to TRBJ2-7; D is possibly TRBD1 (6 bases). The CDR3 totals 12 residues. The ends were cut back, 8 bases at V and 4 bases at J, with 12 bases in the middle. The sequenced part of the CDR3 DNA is TGTGCCAGCTCCAGGGGCGGTTACGAG. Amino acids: CASSRGGYE. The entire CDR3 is CASSRGGYEQYF.

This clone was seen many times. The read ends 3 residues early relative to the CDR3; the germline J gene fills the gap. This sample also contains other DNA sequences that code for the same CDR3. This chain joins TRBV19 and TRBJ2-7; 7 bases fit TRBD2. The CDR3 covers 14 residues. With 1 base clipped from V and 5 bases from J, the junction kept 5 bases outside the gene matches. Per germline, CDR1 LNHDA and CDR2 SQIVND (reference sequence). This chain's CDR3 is CASSIGGRTHEQYF. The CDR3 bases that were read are TGTGCCAGTAGTATAGGCGGGAGAACACACGAG.

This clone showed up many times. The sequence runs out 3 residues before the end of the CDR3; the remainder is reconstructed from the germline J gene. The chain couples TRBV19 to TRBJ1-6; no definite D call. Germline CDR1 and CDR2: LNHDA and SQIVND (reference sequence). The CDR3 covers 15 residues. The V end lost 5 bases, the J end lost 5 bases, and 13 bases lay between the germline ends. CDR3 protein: CASSARTGNNSPLHF. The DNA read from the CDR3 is TGTGCCAGTAGTGCCCGGACGGGGAATAATTCACCC.

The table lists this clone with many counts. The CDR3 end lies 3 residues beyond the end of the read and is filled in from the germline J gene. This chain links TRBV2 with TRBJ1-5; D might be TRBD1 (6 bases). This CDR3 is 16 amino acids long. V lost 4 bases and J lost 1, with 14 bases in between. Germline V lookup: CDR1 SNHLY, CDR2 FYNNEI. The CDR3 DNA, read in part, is TGTGCCAGCAGTGTGGGGTCCGGACAGAGCAATCAGCCC. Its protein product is CASSVGSGQSNQP. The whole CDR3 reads CASSVGSGQSNQPQHF. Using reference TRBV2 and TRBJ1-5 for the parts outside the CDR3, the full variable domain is EPEVTQTPSHQVTQMGQEVILRCVPISNHLYFYWYRQILGQKVEFLVSFYNNEISEKSEIFDDQFSVERPDGSNFTLKIRSTKLEDSAMYFCASSVGSGQSNQPQHFGDGTRLSIL.